This TCR beta chain was profiled in a study of T cells in women clearing cervical HPV infection (dated by TCRdb to the late 2010s). With regard to the full study: The cases were about two dozen women with histologically confirmed HPV16-related CIN3 or worse, and 2 of those women had invasive cancers. Blood from cases was collected at the visit at which the lesion was first identified, whereas blood from controls was collected once infection was no longer detected. The parent cohort enrolled roughly 9,300 women aged 18 or older in Guanacaste, Costa Rica, in about 1993 to 1994 and followed the women for around seven years. Because only a few women had HLA typing data, the possibility that HLA type acted as a confounder could not be ruled out. An exploratory proof-of-principle case-control study, nested within the Guanacaste HPV Natural History Study in Costa Rica, was conducted to compare TCR repertoires across cervical HPV16 outcomes. For cases, the median interval between lesion detection and blood sampling was around 160 days, with an interquartile range of about 85 to 210 days. Quality controls consisted of five blinded duplicates per group, for a total of 60 or so samples made up of approximately 50 participants and around ten replicates. Cases and controls were matched on age within five years and on year of sample collection. The 20 to 30 controls were women who cleared a single incident HPV16 infection within 12 months without developing precancer or cancer. A median age of approximately 32 years was observed in cases versus roughly 40 in controls, and no significant differences in baseline characteristics were found. Overall study outcomes, separate from this receptor: Cases were distinguished from controls with an estimated AUC of roughly 0.81 by random forest classifiers combining richness and V gene abundances. Cases had lower TRBV6-7 relative abundance than controls (about 0.1% versus 0.15%; Bonferroni P = 0.0008). TCR repertoire richness was significantly higher in CIN3+ cases than in controls across sequencing depths, while evenness did not differ. Because the number of T cells in each sample was unknown, differences in richness could reflect differing T-cell content rather than repertoire biology. Because of the cross-sectional design, the study could not determine whether the associations came before infection or resulted from infection, and neither effector/memory subsets nor HPV-specific T cells were isolated.

Per the germline V gene, SGHRS is the CDR1 and YFSETQ is the CDR2. V sheds 0 bases and J sheds 7 bases, leaving 5 bases between their ends. The CDR3, from cysteine to phenylalanine, totals 13 residues. Shown are 30 bases from within the CDR3, in frame from base 1. The immunoSEQ assay used multiplex PCR to amplify TCR beta CDR3 regions from an average of around 1,200 ng of genomic DNA per sample. Primer bias was corrected in the assay by using a complete synthetic TCR repertoire to establish an amplification baseline. The amplicons were sequenced using the Illumina platform. Concerning the study's data processing: Error correction of the sequences involved clustering with frequency ratios plus a modified nearest-neighbor algorithm, after which the sequences were analyzed in the immunoSEQ Analyzer using IMGT gene definitions. At each rarefaction depth, TCR richness and evenness were averaged across 20 rarefaction repeats, and samples with fewer sequences than that depth were excluded. Relative abundances of V, D and J genes were compared between groups using Wilcoxon rank sum tests, with FDR correction applied. Blinded duplicates gave an intraclass correlation of around 95% for TCR richness and an average of roughly 76% across 66 gene segments. TCRdb took this table from immuneACCESS and kept in-frame rearrangements with V and J called. Such tables lack part of the clones; where checked against another copy, unresolved V genes explain under half of the gap, and the rest is unexplained. V, J and clone size derive from that table, while D and trimming were established from the DNA sequence. This sample's table carries approximately 34,000 clones. The ten largest account for approximately 6.6% of the sample.

Comments on this clone: Its recognized antigen is unknown. Read data end 3 residues before the CDR3 end; the end is taken from the germline J gene.

Every participant had a single incident cervical HPV16 infection, and women with prevalent HPV16 infections were excluded. Cervical HPV DNA was detected with MY09/MY11 PCR, and genotyping was done with dot-blot hybridization. About 15 mL of heparinized blood were centrifuged, and the buffy coat was split into aliquots, frozen at -30 degrees C, and then kept at -80 degrees C. QIAGEN kits were used to extract genomic DNA from buffy coat specimens. The V and J genes are TRBV5-1 and TRBJ1-6; a tentative D match to TRBD1 spans 5 bases. The source of this sequence is a woman aged 18 to 75 with a cervical HPV16 infection that either progressed to CIN3+ or cleared (not recorded which). Material for sequencing was blood buffy coat. The CDR3 region: CASSLEGNSPLHF. The covered CDR3 bases are TGCGCCAGCAGCTTGGAGGGGAATTCACCC. When the CDR3 is completed using the reference TRBV5-1 and TRBJ1-6 genes on either side, the full variable domain is KAGVTQTPRYLIKTRGQQVTLSCSPISGHRSVSWYQQTPGQGLQFLFEYFSETQRNKGNFPGRFSGRQFSNSRSEMNVSTLELGDSALYLCASSLEGNSPLHFGNGTRLTVT.